The rows below give T cell receptor beta chains drawn from one sample of a study of blood T cell repertoires in COVID-19. Some clones are missing from TCRdb's copy, which holds only in-frame ones; the method was immunoSEQ multiplex PCR. The top ten hold about 18% of the sample, which has around 190,000 clones, roughly 84% seen once. The sequencing sample was made of peripheral blood. Receptors originate from a man aged 50 to 60 with COVID-19, enrolled during active disease. CDR3s include the opening cysteine and the closing phenylalanine or tryptophan. Fields, in order: V gene, D gene, J gene, CDR3 length, CDR3 protein, CDR3 DNA. D genes are given only for firm matches.

v_call: TRBV9; d_call: NA; j_call: TRBJ2-2; cdr3_length: 16; cdr3_aa: CASSVERGKNTGELFF; cdr3_nt: TGTGCCAGCAGCGTAGAAAGGGGAAAGAACACCGGGGAGCTGTTTTTT
v_call: TRBV27; d_call: TRBD2; j_call: TRBJ2-7; cdr3_length: 15; cdr3_aa: CASSLVAGGPGEQYF; cdr3_nt: TGTGCCAGCAGTTTGGTGGCGGGAGGGCCGGGGGAGCAGTACTTC
v_call: TRBV7-7; d_call: NA; j_call: TRBJ2-2; cdr3_length: 14; cdr3_aa: CASSSRANTGELFF; cdr3_nt: TGTGCCAGCAGTTCGCGAGCGAACACCGGGGAGCTGTTTTTT
v_call: TRBV27; d_call: NA; j_call: TRBJ1-6; cdr3_length: 14; cdr3_aa: CASTLGGLSSPLHF; cdr3_nt: TGTGCCAGCACGCTCGGGGGGTTGAGTTCACCCCTCCACTTT
v_call: TRBV5-1; d_call: TRBD1; j_call: TRBJ2-2; cdr3_length: 20; cdr3_aa: CASSFSPWTGGTPNTGELFF; cdr3_nt: TGCGCCAGCAGCTTTAGTCCTTGGACAGGGGGAACGCCGAACACCGGGGAGCTGTTTTTT
v_call: TRBV29-1; d_call: NA; j_call: TRBJ1-1; cdr3_length: 12; cdr3_aa: CSVAGRNTEAFF; cdr3_nt: TGCAGCGTTGCGGGTCGGAACACTGAAGCTTTCTTT
v_call: TRBV18; d_call: NA; j_call: TRBJ2-3; cdr3_length: 13; cdr3_aa: CASSPDQADTQYF; cdr3_nt: TGTGCCAGCTCACCAGATCAGGCAGATACGCAGTATTTT
v_call: TRBV6-5; d_call: NA; j_call: TRBJ2-5; cdr3_length: 14; cdr3_aa: CASSSRGMRETQYF; cdr3_nt: TGTGCCAGCAGTTCCAGAGGGATGCGCGAGACCCAGTACTTC
v_call: TRBV7-2; d_call: NA; j_call: TRBJ1-6; cdr3_length: 18; cdr3_aa: CASSAIHRRSSYNSPLHF; cdr3_nt: TGTGCCAGCAGCGCGATTCACCGGAGGAGCTCCTATAATTCACCCCTCCACTTT
v_call: TRBV3-1/TRBV3-2; d_call: NA; j_call: TRBJ2-1; cdr3_length: 13; cdr3_aa: CASSLIDYNEQFF; cdr3_nt: TGTGCCAGCAGCTTAATAGATTACAATGAGCAGTTCTTC
v_call: TRBV11-2; d_call: TRBD2; j_call: TRBJ2-1; cdr3_length: 15; cdr3_aa: CASTVGLAGSYEQFF; cdr3_nt: TGTGCCAGCACCGTGGGACTAGCGGGGAGCTATGAGCAGTTCTTC